The clone carrying this T cell receptor (beta chain) was observed a handful of times. This entry comes from a study of T-cell memory formation after mild COVID-19. TCRdb re-analysed the 5' RACE reads in MiXCR, keeping a single row per CDR3 protein. Of 300,000 to 400,000 distinct CDR3 sequences in the sample, roughly 15% were seen once. The sequenced sample consisted of PBMCs or a T cell subset sorted from them (not recorded which). This clonotype was obtained from a man aged 18 to 30 who had mild COVID-19 (a few samples of this study predate the infection). Cell type and time point are not known.

CDR3: CASSQDRDNEQFF. In DNA form, the CDR3 reads TGTGCCAGCAGCCAGGACAGGGACAATGAGCAGTTCTTC. This chain joins TRBV4-2 and TRBJ2-1; 8 nucleotides agree with TRBD1. V trimming: 3 bases; J trimming: 5 bases; junction bases outside the gene matches: 0. The CDR3 totals 13 residues. Germline V CDR1 and CDR2: LGHNA, YNFKEQ.